Presented here are 30 T cell receptor beta chains from one specimen sequenced in a study of blood T cell repertoires in COVID-19. Generated by immunoSEQ multiplex PCR, the TCRdb table keeps only in-frame clones and is missing some. The sample yields approximately 290,000 clones, 70% to 90% seen once. The sample taken for sequencing was PBMCs or T cells enriched from blood (not recorded which). These receptors all stem from a woman in her twenties or thirties who had recovered from COVID-19.

The chain couples TRBV19 to TRBJ1-1; TRBD1 matches 8 bases. The CDR3 contains 16 residues. Germline CDR1 LNHDA, CDR2 SQIVND (reference sequence). V was clipped by 6 bases and J by 10 bases; unmatched bases: 19. CDR3 nucleotide sequence: TGTGCCAGTAGCGGAATGACAGGGGTTTCATCTGTAGGAGCTTTCTTT. Protein: CASSGMTGVSSVGAFF.

This rearrangement joins TRBV27 to TRBJ1-1; unclear D gene. V shed 3 bases and J shed 0 bases, with 14 bases lying between them. The CDR3 runs 16 residues. Germline V gene lookup returns CDR1 MNHEY and CDR2 SMNVEV (reference sequence). The CDR3 protein is CASSFSGRELNTEAFF. DNA for the CDR3: TGTGCCAGCAGTTTTTCGGGGAGGGAACTGAACACTGAAGCTTTCTTT.

The J gene is TRBJ1-5, the V gene TRBV24-1; maybe TRBD1 (5 bases). Germline V lookup: CDR1 KGHDR, CDR2 SFDVKD. The CDR3 spans 15 residues. Between the trimmed V and J ends, which lost 4 bases and 1 base, there was a span of 10 bases. CDR3 coding DNA: TGTGCCACCAGTGAGGGGGGGGAGAGCAATCAGCCCCAGCATTTT. This gives the protein CATSEGGESNQPQHF.

The chain links TRBV2 to TRBJ1-1; tentatively, D is TRBD1 (5 bases). With 4 bases removed from V and 5 bases from J, the gap between germline ends came to 17 bases. Per germline, CDR1 SNHLY and CDR2 FYNNEI. The CDR3 covers 15 residues. This CDR3 is CASSVPAGRWTEAFF. Written as DNA, the CDR3 is TGTGCCAGCAGTGTCCCCGCAGGGCGATGGACTGAAGCTTTCTTT. The entire variable domain, with the rest obtained from reference TRBV2 and TRBJ1-1, is as follows: EPEVTQTPSHQVTQMGQEVILRCVPISNHLYFYWYRQILGQKVEFLVSFYNNEISEKSEIFDDQFSVERPDGSNFTLKIRSTKLEDSAMYFCASSVPAGRWTEAFFGQGTRLTVV.

The chain links TRBV30 to TRBJ2-7; no reliable D call. The germline CDR1 and CDR2 sequences are GTSNPN and SVGIG (reference sequence). The CDR3 is made up of 17 amino acids. Trimming removed 2 bases from V and 0 bases from J, with 20 bases in between. The DNA of the CDR3 is TGTGCCTGGAGTCCATTAAATCCCTACGCGTTCTCCTACGAGCAGTACTTC. It codes for CAWSPLNPYAFSYEQYF.

The rearrangement uses TRBV19 and TRBJ1-1; D gene uncertain. This CDR3 has 13 residues. The germline V and J ends were trimmed by 4 bases and 0 bases, with 6 bases remaining between them. The germline V gene encodes CDR1 LNHDA and CDR2 SQIVND (reference sequence). The CDR3 loop reads CASSSTVNTEAFF. CDR3 DNA sequence: TGTGCCAGTAGTAGTACAGTGAACACTGAAGCTTTCTTT.

The chain is built from TRBV6-5 and TRBJ1-6, with D perhaps TRBD1 (5 bases). CDR1 and CDR2 (germline): MNHEY, SVGAGI. CDR3 length: 14 residues. V dropped 6 bases and J dropped 3 bases, with 9 bases sitting between them. CDR3 loop: CASSHDSYNSPLHF. The CDR3, as DNA: TGTGCCAGCAGCCATGACAGCTATAATTCACCCCTCCACTTT.

The chain uses TRBV27 and TRBJ2-1; D is possibly TRBD2 (5 bases). V was shortened by 4 bases and J by 7 bases, with 14 bases between the two germline ends. Germline V gives CDR1 MNHEY, CDR2 SMNVEV (reference sequence). CDR3 length: 14 amino acids. CDR3 sequence (DNA): TGTGCCAGCAGTTCTTGGCTAGCCCGTAATGAGCAGTTCTTC. This sequence encodes CASSSWLARNEQFF.

Regarding this clone: Mismatch with germline at one junction end may stem from a read error. V gene TRBV11-2 combines with J gene TRBJ1-2; D gene ambiguous. The CDR3 spans 14 residues. Germline values: CDR1 SGHAT, CDR2 FQNNGV. The CDR3: CASSPGDPFYGYIF. CDR3 nucleotides: TGTGCCAGCAGCCCCGGAGACCCATTCTATGGCTACATCTTC.

This rearrangement joins TRBV12-3 or TRBV12-4 to TRBJ2-7; D is unclear. CDR3 length: 13 residues. The V gene lost 2 bases and the J gene lost 2 bases, with 7 bases spanning the gap. The CDR3 reads CASSLTRAYEQYF. The CDR3 DNA follows: TGTGCCAGCAGTTTAACCCGGGCCTACGAGCAGTACTTC.

This clone was seen a single time. This chain connects TRBV27 to TRBJ2-7; 12 bases agree with TRBD2. The CDR3 spans 16 residues. Germline-derived CDR1 and CDR2 are MNHEY and SMNVEV (reference sequence). Trimming removed 2 bases from V and 4 bases from J; junction bases left unmatched: 6. The DNA for the CDR3 is TGTGCCAGCAGTTTACATCGGACTAGCGGGGTTTACGAGCAGTACTTC. The encoded protein is CASSLHRTSGVYEQYF.

The chain carries TRBV24-1 and TRBJ1-3; D is undetermined. Trimming stripped 9 bases from V and 2 bases from J, with 10 bases between. This CDR3 has 13 amino acids. Germline assignment: CDR1 KGHDR and CDR2 SFDVKD. The CDR3 reads CATQAFAGNTIYF. As DNA, the CDR3 is TGTGCCACCCAGGCCTTCGCTGGAAACACCATATATTTT.

This rearrangement joins TRBV27 to TRBJ2-7, with 8 bases identical to TRBD1. The CDR3 is made up of 15 amino acids. V was clipped by 6 bases and J by 2 bases; unmatched bases: 9. The germline gives CDR1 MNHEY, CDR2 SMNVEV (reference sequence). The CDR3 loop is CASSLGQGAAYEQYF. The CDR3 DNA reads as TGTGCCAGCAGCCTCGGACAGGGAGCAGCCTACGAGCAGTACTTC.

The chain joins TRBV5-5 to TRBJ1-2; D is uncertain. Trimming pared 2 bases from V and 4 bases from J, leaving 12 bases between. Germline values: CDR1 SGHKS, CDR2 YYEKEE (reference sequence). This CDR3 has 14 residues. The CDR3 loop is CASSFDSFAYGYTF. The CDR3 bases are TGTGCCAGCAGCTTCGACTCTTTCGCCTATGGCTACACCTTC.

This sequence joins TRBV10-3 and TRBJ2-7; D is uncertain. CDR3 size: 15 residues. Trimming cost V 0 bases and J 0 bases, with 9 bases left between them. CDR1 ENHRY and CDR2 SYGVKD come from the germline V gene. CDR3 residues: CAISESLLSSYEQYF. As DNA, the CDR3 is TGTGCCATCAGTGAGTCACTGCTGAGCTCCTACGAGCAGTACTTC.

This clone was found once. The chain recombines TRBV7-9 with TRBJ2-5, with a tentative D call TRBD2 (5 bases). V lost 4 bases and J lost 6, with 15 bases in between. The CDR3 runs 14 residues. Germline values: CDR1 SEHNR, CDR2 FQNEAQ (reference sequence). For the CDR3, the DNA is TGTGCCAGCAGCTCTTACGAGGGAGACAAGACCCAGTACTTC. The encoded protein is CASSSYEGDKTQYF.

This clone has more than one count but fewer than ten. This chain joins TRBV18 and TRBJ1-1, with 9 bases identical to TRBD1. J gave up 0 bases and V 8 bases, and 10 bases lay outside the gene matches. The CDR3 contains 16 residues. Per germline, CDR1 KGHSH and CDR2 LQKENI. The CDR3 DNA sequence: TGTGCCAGCACAACCGGGACAGGGTCCATGAACACTGAAGCTTTCTTT. Translated, it gives CASTTGTGSMNTEAFF.

The chain uses TRBV21-1 and TRBJ2-2; the table's D call of TRBD1 was not tested on the DNA. TRBV21-1 is termed a pseudogene. The CDR3 is 16 amino acids. CDR3: CASSKKGQGAAGELFF. The CDR3 nucleotides read TGTGCCAGCAGCAAAAAGGGACAGGGGGCAGCCGGGGAGCTGTTTTTT.

In its sample, this clone was seen once. V and J are TRBV7-6 and TRBJ1-4; 9 nucleotides agree with TRBD1. The CDR3 spans 14 residues. Germline-derived CDR1 and CDR2 are SGHVS and FNYEAQ. The trim removed 3 bases at V and 7 bases at J, leaving 3 bases unmatched. The CDR3 is CASSLGQGGEKLFF. In DNA form, the CDR3 reads TGTGCCAGCAGCTTGGGACAGGGAGGTGAAAAACTGTTTTTT.

This chain connects TRBV27 to TRBJ2-7; no clear D. V gave up 5 bases and J gave up 3 bases, with 8 bases separating them. The germline CDR1 and CDR2 sequences are MNHEY and SMNVEV (reference sequence). CDR3 length equals 12 residues. CDR3 region: CASSVYGYEQYF. In DNA form, the CDR3 reads TGTGCCAGCAGTGTATACGGCTACGAGCAGTACTTC.

The chain has TRBV10-3 and TRBJ2-1; 7 bases align to TRBD1. In germline, CDR1 is ENHRY, CDR2 SYGVKD. The trim removed 6 bases at V and 5 bases at J, leaving 10 bases unmatched. This CDR3 comprises 15 residues. The CDR3 region is CAISDPGQNHNEQFF. The CDR3 coding sequence is TGTGCCATCAGCGATCCGGGACAGAACCACAATGAGCAGTTCTTC.

The chain has TRBV5-4 and TRBJ2-7, with 7 bases identical to TRBD1. Per germline, CDR1 SGHNT and CDR2 YYREEE (reference sequence). The CDR3 contains 14 residues. V trimming: 0 bases; J trimming: 3 bases; junction bases outside the gene matches: 3. The CDR3 spells CASSLDRGHYEQYF. The CDR3, as DNA: TGTGCCAGCAGCTTGGACAGGGGCCACTACGAGCAGTACTTC.

The V call is TRBV4-2, the J call TRBJ2-1; the D gene is possibly TRBD1 (6 bases). Trimming cost V 4 bases and J 8 bases, with 24 bases left between them. CDR1 and CDR2 (germline): LGHNA, YNFKEQ. The CDR3 loop spans 17 amino acids. CDR3 amino acids: CASSPGTRTDPRDEQFF. CDR3 sequence (DNA): TGTGCCAGCAGCCCAGGGACCAGGACAGACCCCCGGGATGAGCAGTTCTTC.

The gene calls are TRBV28 and TRBJ2-7; 9 bases fit TRBD1. V shed 7 bases, J shed 0 bases, and the junction held 4 bases outside the gene matches. CDR3 length equals 14 residues. The germline V gene has CDR1 MDHEN and CDR2 SYDVKM. This CDR3 is CASTRTGASYEQYF. The CDR3 region has the DNA TGTGCCAGCACCAGGACAGGGGCCTCCTACGAGCAGTACTTC.

The rearrangement links TRBV6-6 to TRBJ1-5, with 9 bases aligning to TRBD1. Germline CDR1 is MNHNY and CDR2 is SVGAGI (reference sequence). The CDR3 has 16 amino acids. The J segment lost 2 bases and the V segment lost 4 bases, leaving 6 bases of the junction unmatched. The CDR3 sequence: CASSSPGQGRNQPQHF. As DNA, the CDR3 is TGTGCCAGCAGTTCTCCGGGACAGGGCCGCAATCAGCCCCAGCATTTT.

This clone has just a few counts. The rearrangement uses TRBV9 and TRBJ2-7, with a weak D call TRBD2 (6 bases). The CDR3 covers 11 residues. CDR1 is SGDLS and CDR2 is YYNGEE in the germline V gene. V lost 3 bases and J lost 6, with 7 bases in between. The CDR3 protein is CASSAGGEQYF. CDR3 DNA sequence: TGTGCCAGCAGCGCCGGGGGCGAGCAGTACTTC.

Only a few counts were recorded for this clone. This sequence joins TRBV28 and TRBJ1-4; TRBD1 matches at 7 bases. CDR1 MDHEN and CDR2 SYDVKM come from the germline V gene. Trimming at V came to 6 bases and at J to 7 bases, leaving 8 bases not matched to a gene. The CDR3 is 14 residues long. This CDR3 is CASSYDRVGEKLFF. The CDR3 DNA sequence: TGTGCCAGCAGCTATGACAGGGTTGGTGAAAAACTGTTTTTT.

The V gene is TRBV11-2, the J gene TRBJ2-1; TRBD1 matches 12 bases. The CDR3 consists of 14 residues. Germline CDR1 reads SGHAT; CDR2 reads FQNNGV. Trimming at V came to 6 bases and at J to 7 bases, leaving 4 bases not matched to a gene. The CDR3 loop reads CASRGQGARNEQFF. The CDR3 nucleotides are TGTGCCAGCAGGGGACAGGGGGCTCGGAATGAGCAGTTCTTC.

The CDR3 DNA reads TGCGCCAGCAGCTTGGCCCAGGGGACGGGTACTGAAGCTTTCTTT. Protein sequence: CASSLAQGTGTEAFF. The chain couples TRBV5-1 to TRBJ1-1; D possibly corresponds to TRBD1 (6 bases). Deletions cut 0 bases from V and 5 bases from J, with 14 bases between. The CDR3 consists of 15 residues. Per germline, CDR1 SGHRS and CDR2 YFSETQ.

This CDR3 reads CASSIRDTNTGELFF. CDR3 DNA: TGCGCCAGCAGCATCCGGGACACCAACACCGGGGAGCTGTTTTTT. The chain combines TRBV5-1 with TRBJ2-2, with D possibly being TRBD1 (6 bases). CDR3 length: 15 residues. Between the trimmed V and J ends, which lost 4 bases and 2 bases, there was a span of 12 bases. Germline loops: CDR1 SGHRS, CDR2 YFSETQ.